Listed below are T cell receptor beta chains from one sample, sequenced in a study of cytomegalovirus exposure and HLA in healthy donors. Sequencing used immunoSEQ multiplex PCR; TCRdb keeps in-frame clones, though not all of them. The data hold approximately 140,000 clones, with around 75% observed a single time. Sample: PBMCs. These TCRs come from a human donor in good health. CDR3s leave out the opening cysteine and the closing phenylalanine or tryptophan.

v_call cdr3_length cdr3_aa
TRBV15 16 ATSRDLRGSYSNQPQH
TRBV29-1 13 SVKGTGGATYEQY
TRBV28 9 ASTKANVLT
TRBV28 16 ASSPGEEPAYSNQPQH
TRBV18 17 ASSPQTGTGGAGSTEAF
TRBV18 17 ASSPLGAGGPSSTDTQY
TRBV7-9 12 AISTESYNYGYT
TRBV7-2 14 ASSIDTSGRLNEQF
TRBV5-4 12 ASALAGGSYEQY
TRBV25-1 12 ASSDSGHRTEAF
TRBV7-2 13 ASSSPTTSVDTQY
TRBV7-9 14 ASSLAPSASTDTQY
TRBV5-6 12 ASSFRWFHPQQY
TRBV2 12 ASSWRGNSDEQY
TRBV6-5 13 ASTAQDSRGNTIY
TRBV7-2 12 ASSLSGGAYEQF
TRBV27 15 ASSSGQGRNSNQPQH
TRBV28 12 ASSPDRANQPQH
TRBV2 11 ASSRGLLGELF
TRBV5-8 13 ASRKREDFTDTQY
TRBV6-1 13 ASSEYNKRNTEAF
TRBV15 16 ATSREGTGWGGNQPQH
TRBV4-1 13 ASSQPGQGVDTQY
TRBV7-2 13 ASSLVGAVTETQY
TRBV6-6 12 ASSYLKGTGELF
TRBV19 10 ASSTTGPEAF
TRBV29-1 14 SVEVPPSGSTGELF
TRBV19 13 ASSIEDSSYNEQF
TRBV6-4 14 ATSGTGGAGANVLT
TRBV7-2 11 ASSLKTGETQY
TRBV27 14 ASKGRGLGFNYGYT
TRBV28 12 ASSLGSHNEKLF
TRBV9 14 ASSPRTDRVNYGYT
TRBV6-1 11 ASSERELYGYT
TRBV25-1 14 ASSQPDRELNYGYT
TRBV6-6 14 ASSLRSPQGFYGYT
TRBV7-2 14 ASSLGADSGANVLT
TRBV7-2 13 ASSPGTGGYYGYT
TRBV5-4 10 ASSFPNSPLH
TRBV10-1 11 ASSERGSGELF
TRBV30 12 AGGQPQVGYGYT
TRBV27 9 ASSSRNEQF
TRBV11-3 18 ASSSNRDSLRNYSNQPQH
TRBV5-1 15 ASSLGGALAGTDTQY
TRBV19 14 ASSIGLGQGPYEQY
TRBV28 13 ASSLVGGLGEKLF
TRBV25-1 13 ASSGNLAGDYEQY